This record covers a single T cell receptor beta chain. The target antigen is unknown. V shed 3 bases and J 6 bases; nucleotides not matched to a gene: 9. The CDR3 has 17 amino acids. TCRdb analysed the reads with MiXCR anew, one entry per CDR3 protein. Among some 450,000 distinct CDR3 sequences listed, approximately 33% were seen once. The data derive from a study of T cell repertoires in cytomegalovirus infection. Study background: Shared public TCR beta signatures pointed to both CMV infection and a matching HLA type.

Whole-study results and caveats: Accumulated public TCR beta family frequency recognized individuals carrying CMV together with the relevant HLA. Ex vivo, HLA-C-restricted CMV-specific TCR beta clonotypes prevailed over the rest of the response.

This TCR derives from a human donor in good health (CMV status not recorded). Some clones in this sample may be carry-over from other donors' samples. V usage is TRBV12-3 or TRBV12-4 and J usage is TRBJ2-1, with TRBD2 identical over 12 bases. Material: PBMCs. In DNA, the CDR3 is TGTGCCAGCAGTTTCTTGGCTAGCGGGGGGGCGGGCAATGAGCAGTTCTTC. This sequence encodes CASSFLASGGAGNEQFF.